This T cell receptor beta chain was captured in a study of blood T cell repertoires in COVID-19. Whole-study context: COVID-19 samples collected from the United States, Italy and Spain covered acute and convalescent phases. PBMCs, B-cell-depleted T cells, or T cells provided the cDNA or gDNA that made up the material.

Sequencing was performed with immunoSEQ multiplex PCR; in TCRdb, only in-frame clones are kept and a portion is missing. This table has tens of thousands of clones, over 75% appearing once. The V gene's germline CDR1 is SQVTM and CDR2 ANQGSEA. V shed 4 bases and J shed 2 bases, with 14 bases lying between them. The CDR3 loop spans 15 amino acids. This clone was seen once. The chain links TRBV29-1 to TRBJ1-4, with TRBD1 as a possible D gene (5 bases). Sample: peripheral blood. This TCR came from a woman aged 80 or older with COVID-19, enrolled during active disease. Here the CDR3 reads CSVGGGRGTNEKLFF. The DNA of the CDR3 is TGCAGCGTTGGCGGAGGCCGGGGGACTAATGAAAAACTGTTTTTT.